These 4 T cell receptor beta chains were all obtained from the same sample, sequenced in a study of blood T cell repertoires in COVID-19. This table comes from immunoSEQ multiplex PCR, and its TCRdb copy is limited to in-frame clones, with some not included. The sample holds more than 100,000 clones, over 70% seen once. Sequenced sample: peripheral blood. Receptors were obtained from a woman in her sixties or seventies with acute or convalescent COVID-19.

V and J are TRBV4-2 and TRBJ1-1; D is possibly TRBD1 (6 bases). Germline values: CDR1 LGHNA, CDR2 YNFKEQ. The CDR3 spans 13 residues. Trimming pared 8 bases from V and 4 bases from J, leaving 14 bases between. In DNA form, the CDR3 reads TGTGCCAGCGGACCTACAGGGACCACTGAAGCTTTCTTT. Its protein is CASGPTGTTEAFF.

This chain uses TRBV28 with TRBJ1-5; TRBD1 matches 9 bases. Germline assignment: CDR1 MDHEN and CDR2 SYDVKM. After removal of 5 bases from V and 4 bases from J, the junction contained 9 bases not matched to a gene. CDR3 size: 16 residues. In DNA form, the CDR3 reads TGTGCCAGCAGTCTAGCCCACAGGGGGCGGAATCAGCCCCAGCATTTT. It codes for CASSLAHRGRNQPQHF.

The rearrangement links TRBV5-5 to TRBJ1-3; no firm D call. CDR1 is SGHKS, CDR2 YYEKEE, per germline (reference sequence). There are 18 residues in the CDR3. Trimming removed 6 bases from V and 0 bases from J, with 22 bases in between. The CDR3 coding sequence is TGTGCCAGCACCAGAGGAGCGGGAGGACTCCACTCTGGAAACACCATATATTTT. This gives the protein CASTRGAGGLHSGNTIYF.

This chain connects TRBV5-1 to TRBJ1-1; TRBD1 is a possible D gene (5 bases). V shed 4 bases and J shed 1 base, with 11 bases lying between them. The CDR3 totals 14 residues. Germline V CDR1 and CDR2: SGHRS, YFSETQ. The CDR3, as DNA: TGCGCCAGCAGCCCGGGACTGCGGAACACTGAAGCTTTCTTT. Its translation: CASSPGLRNTEAFF. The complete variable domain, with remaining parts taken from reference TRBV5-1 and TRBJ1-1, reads KAGVTQTPRYLIKTRGQQVTLSCSPISGHRSVSWYQQTPGQGLQFLFEYFSETQRNKGNFPGRFSGRQFSNSRSEMNVSTLELGDSALYLCASSPGLRNTEAFFGQGTRLTVV.